Given below is one T cell receptor (beta chain) in context. Patients from Seattle were sampled longitudinally, starting during active infection. The germline gives CDR1 MNHNS, CDR2 SASEGT. The trim removed 1 base at V and 5 bases at J, leaving 7 bases unmatched. The CDR3 is 15 amino acids. Authors' data handling: Nucleated cell counts were estimated from reference gene primer amplification. Profiled with immunoSEQ multiplex PCR; TCRdb holds only in-frame clones, not every one. The D gene and trimming were derived from the DNA, and the V and J assignments and clone size from that table. The table has around 260,000 clones, about 91% seen once. These data come from a study of blood T cell repertoires in COVID-19. About the study: COVID-19 samples, acute and convalescent, were from the United States, Italy and Spain. PBMCs, B-cell-depleted T cells, or T cells were the source of the cDNA or gDNA that made up the material.

The receptor was isolated from a person aged 18-35 years with COVID-19, enrolled during active disease. This rearrangement joins TRBV6-1 to TRBJ2-7; the match to TRBD1 covers 8 bases. The source material was peripheral blood. The CDR3 DNA reads TGTGCCAGCAGTGAAGTTGGGGCAGGGGGCCACGAGCAGTACTTC. Its translation: CASSEVGAGGHEQYF.